The next 15 T cell receptor beta chains were all read from a single sample in a study of blood T cell repertoires in COVID-19. Sequencing used immunoSEQ multiplex PCR; TCRdb keeps in-frame clones, though not all of them. Altogether about 120,000 clones are present, about 86% being singletons, with the ten largest covering 0.88%. Sequences were obtained from peripheral blood. The receptor set was obtained from a woman aged 45-65 years with active or convalescent COVID-19.

The rearrangement joins TRBV7-2 to TRBJ2-7, with 8 bases matching TRBD2. V shed 3 bases and J 7 bases; nucleotides not matched to a gene: 14. The germline V gene has CDR1 SGHTA and CDR2 FQGNSA. The CDR3 covers 16 residues. The CDR3 nucleotides read TGTGCCAGCAGCTTCTTACTAGCGGAGGGGTCCTTGGAGCAGTACTTC. Protein: CASSFLLAEGSLEQYF.

The chain recombines TRBV4-3 with TRBJ2-1, with 7 bases identical to TRBD2. J lost 6 bases, V lost 1 base, and 3 bases had no gene match. Germline V gene lookup returns CDR1 LGHNA and CDR2 YSLEER. The CDR3 is 14 amino acids. In DNA, the CDR3 is TGCGCCAGCAGCCAAGCGGGCGGGAGCAATGAGCAGTTCTTC. Protein product: CASSQAGGSNEQFF.

The chain recombines TRBV6-6 with TRBJ2-5; 8 nucleotides match TRBD2. This CDR3 region has 15 residues. Germline-derived CDR1 and CDR2 are MNHNY and SVGAGI (reference sequence). V was clipped by 6 bases and J by 7 bases; unmatched bases: 13. CDR3 nucleotide sequence: TGTGCCAGCAGCCCTTTATCACTAGCGGAGGGGACCCAGTACTTC. Translation: CASSPLSLAEGTQYF.

This rearrangement joins TRBV5-5 to TRBJ1-4; D not resolved. The CDR3 extends over 15 amino acids. Germline CDR1 and CDR2: SGHKS and YYEKEE (reference sequence). Trimming left V 3 bases short and J 0 bases short, with 9 bases between. The CDR3 region is CASSSRLSTNEKLFF. CDR3 bases: TGTGCCAGCAGCTCCCGACTGTCAACTAATGAAAAACTGTTTTTT.

The table lists this clone with a count of one. The chain uses TRBV25-1 and TRBJ2-7; 13 nucleotides line up with TRBD2. With 4 bases clipped from V and 4 bases from J, the junction kept 4 bases outside the gene matches. Germline lookup yields CDR1 MGHDK and CDR2 SYGVNS. The CDR3 runs 15 residues. DNA for the CDR3: TGTGCCAGCAGTGGTTCGACTAGCGGGAGGTACGAGCAGTACTTC. It specifies CASSGSTSGRYEQYF.

V gene TRBV25-1 combines with J gene TRBJ1-6; D not resolved. This CDR3 has 11 residues. CDR1 is MGHDK, CDR2 SYGVNS, per germline. Trimming removed 5 bases from V and 14 bases from J, with 10 bases in between. The CDR3 region has the DNA TGTGCCAGCAGTTCGGGGTATACCCTCCACTTT. It yields the protein CASSSGYTLHF.

The chain recombines TRBV2 with TRBJ2-7; 11 positions match TRBD2. Germline V gene lookup returns CDR1 SNHLY and CDR2 FYNNEI. J gave up 6 bases and V 1 base, and 2 bases lay outside the gene matches. The CDR3 contains 14 residues. The CDR3 DNA reads TGTGCCAGCAGTGAAGGGCTAGCGGGAGGCGAGCAGTACTTC. The encoded protein is CASSEGLAGGEQYF.

V usage is TRBV7-8 and J usage is TRBJ2-7; D is perhaps TRBD2 (6 bases). The germline V and J ends were trimmed by 1 base and 3 bases, with 10 bases remaining between them. This CDR3 has 14 amino acids. The V gene's germline CDR1 is SGHVS and CDR2 FQNEAQ. In nucleotides, the CDR3 is TGTGCCAGCAGCTTAGATGCGGGAAGCTACGAGCAGTACTTC. Translation gives CASSLDAGSYEQYF.

The chain's CDR3 is CASRHTGGANRGTQYF. The CDR3 coding sequence is TGTGCCAGCAGACACACAGGGGGCGCGAATCGGGGGACCCAGTACTTC. The chain joins TRBV28 to TRBJ2-5, with 9 bases that match TRBD1. The germline V gene encodes CDR1 MDHEN and CDR2 SYDVKM. J gave up 7 bases and V 6 bases, and 15 bases lay outside the gene matches. The CDR3 sequence is 16 residues long.

This clone was picked up a small number of times. The chain links TRBV12-5 to TRBJ1-1; D uncertain. V lost 1 base to trimming and J lost 4 bases, with 10 bases between them. The CDR3 runs to 14 residues. Germline V gene sequence: CDR1 LGHNT, CDR2 FRNRAP. The CDR3 DNA reads TGTGCTAGTGGTTTGGGGTTATCGGGCACTGAAGCTTTCTTT. It yields the protein CASGLGLSGTEAFF.

The genes are TRBV19 and TRBJ2-1; 7 bases fit TRBD2. The trim removed 5 bases at V and 7 bases at J, leaving 14 bases unmatched. The CDR3 runs to 16 residues. The germline V gene has CDR1 LNHDA and CDR2 SQIVND (reference sequence). CDR3 sequence: CASSPGGGGAGNEQFF. The CDR3, as DNA: TGTGCCAGTAGTCCAGGAGGCGGGGGAGCAGGTAATGAGCAGTTCTTC.

This chain links TRBV18 with TRBJ2-1, with a possible D match to TRBD2 (5 bases). Germline V gene data show CDR1 as KGHSH and CDR2 as LQKENI. The CDR3 has 15 amino acids. Trimming pared 5 bases from V and 4 bases from J, leaving 15 bases between. CDR3 bases: TGTGCCAGCTCAACGGGGAGCGGAACTTACAATGAGCAGTTCTTC. It codes for CASSTGSGTYNEQFF.

The chain recombines TRBV9 with TRBJ2-1; 10 nucleotides align to TRBD2. The CDR3 runs 16 residues. Germline loops: CDR1 SGDLS, CDR2 YYNGEE. Trimming removed 3 bases from V and 4 bases from J; junction bases left unmatched: 7. The CDR3 spells CASSGQLAGDYNEQFF. The CDR3 bases are TGTGCCAGCAGCGGTCAGCTAGCGGGAGATTACAATGAGCAGTTCTTC. Full variable domain (missing parts from reference TRBV9 and TRBJ2-1): DSGVTQTPKHLITATGQRVTLRCSPRSGDLSVYWYQQSLDQGLQFLIQYYNGEERAKGNILERFSAQQFPDLHSELNLSSLELGDSALYFCASSGQLAGDYNEQFFGPGTRLTVL.

V is TRBV5-1 and J is TRBJ2-1, with 9 bases matching TRBD2. Germline V gene sequence: CDR1 SGHRS, CDR2 YFSETQ. Germline trimming cut 4 bases from V and 4 bases from J; bases unmatched to any gene: 9. The CDR3 has 16 amino acids. The chain's CDR3 is CASSLRAGGVYNEQFF. DNA of the CDR3: TGCGCCAGCAGCCTTAGGGCGGGAGGGGTGTACAATGAGCAGTTCTTC.

The chain couples TRBV7-6 to TRBJ2-1, with D possibly being TRBD1 (5 bases). The V gene lost 0 bases and the J gene lost 8 bases, with 8 bases spanning the gap. Germline V gene lookup returns CDR1 SGHVS and CDR2 FNYEAQ. The CDR3 is 13 residues long. Written as DNA, the CDR3 is TGTGCCAGCAGCTTAGCGCAGGGTCATGAGCAGTTCTTC. Amino acid sequence: CASSLAQGHEQFF.